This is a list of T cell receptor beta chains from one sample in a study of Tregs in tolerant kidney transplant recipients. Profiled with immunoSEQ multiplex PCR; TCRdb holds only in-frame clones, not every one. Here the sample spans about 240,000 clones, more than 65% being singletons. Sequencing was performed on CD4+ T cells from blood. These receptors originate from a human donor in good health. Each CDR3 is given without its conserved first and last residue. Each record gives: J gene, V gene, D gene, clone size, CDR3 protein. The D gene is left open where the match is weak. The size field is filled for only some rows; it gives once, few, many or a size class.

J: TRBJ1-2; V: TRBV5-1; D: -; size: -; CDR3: ASSSMPLGGYT
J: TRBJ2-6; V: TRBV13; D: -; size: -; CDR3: ASSRTEARSGANVLT
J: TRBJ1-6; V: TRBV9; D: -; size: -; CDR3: ASSSPRNRAGVNSPLH
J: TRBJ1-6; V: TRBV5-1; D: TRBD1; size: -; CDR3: ASSSGQPNSPLH
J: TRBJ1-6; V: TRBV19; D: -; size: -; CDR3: ASRQVVPFISPLH
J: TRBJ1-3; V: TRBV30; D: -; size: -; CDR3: AWSAAIGNTIY
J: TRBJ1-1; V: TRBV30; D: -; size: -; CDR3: AWSGRPGQSWTEAF
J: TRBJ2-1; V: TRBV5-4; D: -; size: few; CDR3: ASSLVANPFNEQF
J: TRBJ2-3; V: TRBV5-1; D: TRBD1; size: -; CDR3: ASSLDRGGTDTQY
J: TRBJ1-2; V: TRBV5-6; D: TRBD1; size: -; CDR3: ASSPGTVYGYT
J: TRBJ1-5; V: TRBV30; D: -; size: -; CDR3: AWRPMAAYSNQPQH
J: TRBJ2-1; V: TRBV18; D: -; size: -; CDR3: ASSPYGGNEQF
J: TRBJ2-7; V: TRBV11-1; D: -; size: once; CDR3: ASREFGASSYEQY
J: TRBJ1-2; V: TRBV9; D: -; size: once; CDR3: ASSVRFREGYT
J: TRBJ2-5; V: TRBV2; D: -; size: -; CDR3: ASSAWADQETQY
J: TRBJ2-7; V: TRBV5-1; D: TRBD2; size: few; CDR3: ASSPRTSGGASYEQY
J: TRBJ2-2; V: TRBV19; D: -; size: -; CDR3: ASSISGRTGELF
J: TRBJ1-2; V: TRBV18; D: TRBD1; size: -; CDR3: ASSPTVGQGMEERGYT
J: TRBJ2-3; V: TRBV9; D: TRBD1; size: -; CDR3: ASSVVGQGGTDTQY
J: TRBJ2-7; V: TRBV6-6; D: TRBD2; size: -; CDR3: ASRIAGGPYEQY
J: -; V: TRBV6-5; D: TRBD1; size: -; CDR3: ASIGTGVTYEQY
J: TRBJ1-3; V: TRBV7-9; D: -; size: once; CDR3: ASSLPAGIGNTIY
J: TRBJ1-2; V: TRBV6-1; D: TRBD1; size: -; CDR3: ASSFTGGVVYGYT
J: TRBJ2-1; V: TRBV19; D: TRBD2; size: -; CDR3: ASSMNLGLAGGDEQF
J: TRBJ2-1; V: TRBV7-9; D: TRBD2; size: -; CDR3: ASSLAVGLGFNEQF
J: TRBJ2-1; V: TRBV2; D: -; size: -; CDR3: ASSGYNEQF
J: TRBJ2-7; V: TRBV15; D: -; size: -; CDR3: ATSRRQTLPEQY
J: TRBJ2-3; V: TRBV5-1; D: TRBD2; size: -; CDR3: ASGTSGAHTDTQY
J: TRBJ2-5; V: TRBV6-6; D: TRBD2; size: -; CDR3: ASSYERGNQETQY
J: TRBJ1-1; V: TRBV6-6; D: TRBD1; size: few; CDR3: ASSHRQGGTEAF
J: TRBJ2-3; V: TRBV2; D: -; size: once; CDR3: ASSELVEGVDTQY
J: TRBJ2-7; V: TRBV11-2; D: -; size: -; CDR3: ASSPRGGYSYEQY
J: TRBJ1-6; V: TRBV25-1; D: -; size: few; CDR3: ASSVGDWSPLH
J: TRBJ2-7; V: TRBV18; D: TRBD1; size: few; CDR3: ASSPAWTGTRYEQY
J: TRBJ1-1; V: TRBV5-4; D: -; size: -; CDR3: ASSPGLVETEAF
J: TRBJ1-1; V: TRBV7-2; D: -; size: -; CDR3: ASSLVRAEENTEAF
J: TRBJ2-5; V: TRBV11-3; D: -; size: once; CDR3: ASSSQGETQY
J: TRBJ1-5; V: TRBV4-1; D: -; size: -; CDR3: ASSQVPGVYSNQPQH
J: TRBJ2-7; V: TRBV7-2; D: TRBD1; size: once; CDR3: ASSSGTGIHEQY
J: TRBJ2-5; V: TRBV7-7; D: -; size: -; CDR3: ASNPGHSQETQY
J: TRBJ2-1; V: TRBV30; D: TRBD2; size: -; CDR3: AWTRTSGIGQF
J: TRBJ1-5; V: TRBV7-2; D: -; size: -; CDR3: ASSPVRAQPQH